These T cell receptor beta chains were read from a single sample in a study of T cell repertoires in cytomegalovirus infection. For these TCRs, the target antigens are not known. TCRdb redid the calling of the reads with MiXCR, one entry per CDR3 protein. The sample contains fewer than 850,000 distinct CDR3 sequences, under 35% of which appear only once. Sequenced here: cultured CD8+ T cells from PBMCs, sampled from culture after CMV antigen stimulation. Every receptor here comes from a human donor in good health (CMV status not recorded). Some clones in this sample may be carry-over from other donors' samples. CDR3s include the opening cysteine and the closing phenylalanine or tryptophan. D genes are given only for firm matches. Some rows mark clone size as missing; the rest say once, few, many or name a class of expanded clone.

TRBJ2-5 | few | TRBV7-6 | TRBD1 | CASSPRTGDDETQYF | TGTGCCAGCAGCCCCAGGACAGGGGATGACGAGACCCAGTACTTC
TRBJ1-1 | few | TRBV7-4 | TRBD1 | CASSFRQGVNTEAFF | TGTGCCAGCAGCTTTCGACAGGGGGTAAACACTGAAGCTTTCTTT
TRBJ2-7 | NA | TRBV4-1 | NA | CASSQGEGEYEQYF | TGCGCCAGCAGCCAAGGGGAGGGGGAATACGAGCAGTACTTC
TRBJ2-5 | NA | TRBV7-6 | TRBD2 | CASSPRTSGGARETQYF | TGTGCCAGCAGCCCGCGGACTAGCGGGGGGGCCAGAGAGACCCAGTACTTC
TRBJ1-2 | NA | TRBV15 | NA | CATSEGRLGYGYTF | TGTGCCACCAGCGAGGGTCGGCTGGGCTATGGCTACACCTTC
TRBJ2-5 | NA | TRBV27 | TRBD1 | CASSSRNSIQGSETQYF | TGTGCCAGCAGTTCTCGAAATTCGATACAGGGGTCGGAGACCCAGTACTTC
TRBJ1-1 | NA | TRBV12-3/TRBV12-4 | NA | CASSLSLGPEAFF | TGTGCCAGCAGTTTAAGTTTGGGGCCGGAAGCTTTCTTT
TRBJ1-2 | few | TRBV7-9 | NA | CASSLGARGRNTF | TGTGCCAGCAGCTTAGGGGCCCGGGGGCGGAACACCTTC
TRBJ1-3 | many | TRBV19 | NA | CASSTTGGSGNTIYF | TGTGCCAGTAGTACGACAGGTGGCTCTGGAAACACCATATATTTT
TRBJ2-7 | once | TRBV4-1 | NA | CASSQGRGREQYF | TGCGCCAGCAGCCAAGGCAGGGGACGCGAGCAGTACTTC
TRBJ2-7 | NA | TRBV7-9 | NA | CASSLGETYEQYF | TGTGCCAGCAGCTTAGGGGAAACCTACGAGCAGTACTTC
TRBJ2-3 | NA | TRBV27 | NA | CASSGYREFTDTQYF | TGTGCCAGCAGTGGCTACAGGGAATTCACAGATACGCAGTATTTT
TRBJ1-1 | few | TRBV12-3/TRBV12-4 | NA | CASSFSVGVRGSNTEAFF | TGTGCCAGCAGTTTTTCCGTAGGGGTCAGGGGATCGAACACTGAAGCTTTCTTT
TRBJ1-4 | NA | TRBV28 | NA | CASVEGGVREKLFF | TGTGCCAGCGTCGAGGGGGGTGTTAGAGAAAAACTGTTTTTT
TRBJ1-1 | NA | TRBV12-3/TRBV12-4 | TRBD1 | CASSSPRTGETEAFF | TGTGCCAGCAGTTCCCCGAGGACAGGAGAAACTGAAGCTTTCTTT
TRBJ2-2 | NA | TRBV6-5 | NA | CASSDSEEELNTGELFF | TGTGCCAGCAGTGACTCAGAGGAAGAGCTGAACACCGGGGAGCTGTTTTTT
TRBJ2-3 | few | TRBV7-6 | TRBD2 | CASSLGGVAGTDTQYF | TGTGCCAGCAGCTTAGGCGGAGTAGCGGGAACAGATACGCAGTATTTT
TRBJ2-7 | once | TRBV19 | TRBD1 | CASSIGSGTGTYEQYF | TGTGCCAGTAGTATCGGTTCCGGGACAGGAACTTACGAGCAGTACTTC
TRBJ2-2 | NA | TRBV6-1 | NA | CASSEWAVTGELFF | TGTGCCAGCAGTGAATGGGCAGTCACCGGGGAGCTGTTTTTT
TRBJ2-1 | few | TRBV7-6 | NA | CASSPQTGPYNEQFF | TGTGCCAGCAGTCCCCAGACAGGCCCCTACAATGAGCAGTTCTTC
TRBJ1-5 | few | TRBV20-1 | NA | CSARDWDPISPQHF | TGCAGTGCTAGAGATTGGGATCCAATCAGCCCCCAGCATTTT
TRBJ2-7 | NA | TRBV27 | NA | CASSPGSPYEQYF | TGTGCCAGCAGCCCGGGCAGCCCCTACGAGCAGTACTTC
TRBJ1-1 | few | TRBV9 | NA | CASSVVSGNTEAFF | TGTGCCAGCAGCGTAGTGTCGGGGAACACTGAAGCTTTCTTT
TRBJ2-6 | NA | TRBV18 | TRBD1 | CASSRQGAPFGANVLTF | TGTGCCAGCTCACGGCAGGGGGCGCCTTTTGGGGCCAACGTCCTGACTTTC
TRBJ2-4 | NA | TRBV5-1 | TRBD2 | CASSLLAGGAKNIQYF | TGCGCCAGCAGCCTACTAGCGGGGGGGGCCAAAAACATTCAGTACTTC
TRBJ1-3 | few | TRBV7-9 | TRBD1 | CASSPPTGTGGNTIYF | TGTGCCAGCAGTCCCCCCACCGGGACAGGGGGAAACACCATATATTTT
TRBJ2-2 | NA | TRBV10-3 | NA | CAINPSYTGELFF | TGTGCCATCAATCCTTCGTATACCGGGGAGCTGTTTTTT
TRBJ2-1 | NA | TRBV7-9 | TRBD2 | CASSTTPNRAGGVYNEQFF | TGTGCCAGCAGCACAACCCCGAACCGGGCGGGGGGTGTCTACAATGAGCAGTTCTTC
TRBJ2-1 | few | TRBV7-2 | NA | CASRRSGTSYNEQFF | TGTGCCAGCAGACGAAGCGGAACTTCCTACAATGAGCAGTTCTTC
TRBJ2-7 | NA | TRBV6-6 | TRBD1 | CASSRQGRYEQYF | TGTGCCAGCAGCCGACAGGGGCGGTACGAGCAGTACTTC
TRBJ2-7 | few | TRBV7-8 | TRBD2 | CASSDGGGYEQYF | TGTGCCAGCAGCGACGGGGGGGGCTACGAGCAGTACTTC